The present T cell receptor (beta chain) was sequenced within a study of post-analysis software for immune sequencing data. Study information: Secondary progressive, relapsing-remitting and progressive-relapsing multiple sclerosis were among the included disease courses.

This clonotype has more than one count but fewer than ten. The antigen is unknown. The CDR3 has 14 residues. Trimming cost V 5 bases and J 3 bases, with 14 bases left between them. CDR1 and CDR2 (germline): SGHDT, YYEEEE. Study-level points and caveats: Diversity measured as normalized Chao1 was significantly lower in multiple sclerosis patients than in controls. Controls showed lower frequencies than patients for five TRBV segments, and TRBV5-6, TRBV5-1 and TRBV20-1 were among these.

Unique molecular identifiers tagged the TCR beta cDNA libraries. Yield was roughly 0.5 million cDNA molecules from about 1 to 10 million T cells. TCRdb called the PCR reads again in MiXCR, with one record for every CDR3 protein. The data contain roughly 540,000 distinct CDR3 sequences, 34% of them singletons. This sequence was found in a girl aged 2 to 17 with multiple sclerosis. Source material: blood. The chain is built from TRBV5-6 and TRBJ2-5; D is possibly TRBD1 (5 bases). CDR3 loop: CASSFLDREETQYF. In DNA form, the CDR3 reads TGTGCCAGCAGTTTCCTCGACAGAGAAGAGACCCAGTACTTC.